This TCR beta chain emerged from a study of graft-versus-host responses after intestinal transplantation. V lost 2 bases and J 2 bases, leaving 10 bases between the germline ends. Per germline, CDR1 MNHEY and CDR2 SVGAGI. This CDR3 comprises 14 residues. The method was immunoSEQ multiplex PCR; TCRdb's version includes in-frame clones alone and lacks a portion of them. The data show 60,000 to 80,000 clones, 90% seen once. To note about this clone: Its antigen is not identified.

V gene TRBV6-5 combines with J gene TRBJ2-7, with a weak D call TRBD1 (6 bases). Sample: unstimulated CD8+ T cells sorted from spleen or lymph node cells, taken before intestinal transplant. The TCR comes from a human donor who received an intestinal transplant. This chain's CDR3 is CASSYGQMTYEQYF. CDR3 sequence (DNA): TGTGCCAGCAGTTACGGACAGATGACCTACGAGCAGTACTTC.